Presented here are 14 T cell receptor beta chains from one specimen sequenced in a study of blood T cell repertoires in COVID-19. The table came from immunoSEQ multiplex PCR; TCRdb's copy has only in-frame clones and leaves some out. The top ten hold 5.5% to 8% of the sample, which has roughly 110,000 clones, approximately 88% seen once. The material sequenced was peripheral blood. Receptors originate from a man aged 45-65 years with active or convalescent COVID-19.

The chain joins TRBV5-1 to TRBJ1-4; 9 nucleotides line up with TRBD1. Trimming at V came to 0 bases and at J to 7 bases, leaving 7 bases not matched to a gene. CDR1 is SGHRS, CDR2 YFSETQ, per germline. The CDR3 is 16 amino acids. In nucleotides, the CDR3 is TGCGCCAGCAGCTTGGGATCACAGGGGGCCGGTGAAAAACTGTTTTTT. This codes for CASSLGSQGAGEKLFF.

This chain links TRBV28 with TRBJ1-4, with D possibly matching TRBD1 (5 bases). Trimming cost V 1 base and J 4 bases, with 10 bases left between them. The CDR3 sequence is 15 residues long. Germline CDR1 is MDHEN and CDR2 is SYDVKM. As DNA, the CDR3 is TGTGCCAGCAGTTTATCACAGGATGGTAATGAAAAACTGTTTTTT. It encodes CASSLSQDGNEKLFF.

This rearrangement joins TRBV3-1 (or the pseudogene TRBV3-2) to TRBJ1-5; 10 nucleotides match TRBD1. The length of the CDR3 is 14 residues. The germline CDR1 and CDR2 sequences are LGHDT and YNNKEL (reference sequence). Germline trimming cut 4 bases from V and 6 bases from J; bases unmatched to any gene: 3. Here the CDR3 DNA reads TGTGCCAGCAGCCCTGGGACAGGGGTTCAGCCCCAGCATTTT. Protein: CASSPGTGVQPQHF.

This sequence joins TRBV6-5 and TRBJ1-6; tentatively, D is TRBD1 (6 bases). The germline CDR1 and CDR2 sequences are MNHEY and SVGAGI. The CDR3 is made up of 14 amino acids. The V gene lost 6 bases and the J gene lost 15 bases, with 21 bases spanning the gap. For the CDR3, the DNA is TGTGCCAGCAGGGACCGGGACATTTTTTATCTCCTCCACTTT. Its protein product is CASRDRDIFYLLHF.

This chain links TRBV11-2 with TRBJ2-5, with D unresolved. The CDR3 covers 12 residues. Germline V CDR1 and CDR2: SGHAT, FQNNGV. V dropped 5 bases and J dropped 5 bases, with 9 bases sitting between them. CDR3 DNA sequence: TGTGCCAGCAGCCCCACGAGGGAGACCCAGTACTTC. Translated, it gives CASSPTRETQYF. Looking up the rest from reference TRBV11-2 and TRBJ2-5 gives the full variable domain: EAGVAQSPRYKIIEKRQSVAFWCNPISGHATLYWYQQILGQGPKLLIQFQNNGVVDDSQLPKDRFSAERLKGVDSTLKIQPAKLEDSAVYLCASSPTRETQYFGPGTRLLVL.

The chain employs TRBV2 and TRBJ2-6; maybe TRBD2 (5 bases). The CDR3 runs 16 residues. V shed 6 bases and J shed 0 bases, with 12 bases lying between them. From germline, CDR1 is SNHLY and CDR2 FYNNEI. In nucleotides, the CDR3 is TGTGCCAGCAGCCCCGGGAACCCCTCTGGGGCCAACGTCCTGACTTTC. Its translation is CASSPGNPSGANVLTF.

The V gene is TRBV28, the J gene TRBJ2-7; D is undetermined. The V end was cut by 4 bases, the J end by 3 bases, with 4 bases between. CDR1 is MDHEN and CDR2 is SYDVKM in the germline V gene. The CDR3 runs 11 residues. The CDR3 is CASSSHYEQYF. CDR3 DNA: TGTGCCAGCAGTTCCCACTACGAGCAGTACTTC. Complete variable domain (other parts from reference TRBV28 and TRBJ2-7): DVKVTQSSRYLVKRTGEKVFLECVQDMDHENMFWYRQDPGLGLRLIYFSYDVKMKEKGDIPEGYSVSREKKERFSLILESASTNQTSMYLCASSSHYEQYFGPGTRLTVT.

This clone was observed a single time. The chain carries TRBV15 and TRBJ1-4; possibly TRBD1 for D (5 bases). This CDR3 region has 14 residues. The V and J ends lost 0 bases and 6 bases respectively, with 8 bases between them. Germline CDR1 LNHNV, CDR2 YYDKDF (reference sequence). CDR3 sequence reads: CATSRDLRDEKLFF. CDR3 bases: TGTGCCACCAGCAGAGATCTCAGGGATGAAAAACTGTTTTTT. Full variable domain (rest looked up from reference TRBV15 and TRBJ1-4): DAMVIQNPRYQVTQFGKPVTLSCSQTLNHNVMYWYQQKSSQAPKLLFHYYDKDFNNEADTPDNFQSRRPNTSFCFLDIRSPGLGDTAMYLCATSRDLRDEKLFFGSGTQLSVL.

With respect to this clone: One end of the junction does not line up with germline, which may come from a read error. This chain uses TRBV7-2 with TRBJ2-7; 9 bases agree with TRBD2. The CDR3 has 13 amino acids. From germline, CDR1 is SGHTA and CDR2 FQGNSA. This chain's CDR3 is CASSLEGLAGFNF. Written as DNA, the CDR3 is TGTGCCAGCAGCTTAGAGGGTCTAGCGGGATTTAACTTC.

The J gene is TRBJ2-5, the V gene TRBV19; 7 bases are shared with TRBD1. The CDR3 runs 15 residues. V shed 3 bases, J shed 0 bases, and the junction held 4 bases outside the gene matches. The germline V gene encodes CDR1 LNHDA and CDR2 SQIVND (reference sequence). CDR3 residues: CASSMQGQNQETQYF. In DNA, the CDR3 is TGTGCCAGTAGTATGCAGGGACAGAACCAAGAGACCCAGTACTTC.

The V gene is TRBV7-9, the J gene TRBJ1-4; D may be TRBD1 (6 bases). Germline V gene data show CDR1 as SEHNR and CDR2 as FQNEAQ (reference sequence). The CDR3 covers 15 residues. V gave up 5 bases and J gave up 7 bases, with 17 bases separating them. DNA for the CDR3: TGTGCCAGCAGCACCCGAACAGGGCCCGTTGAAAAACTGTTTTTT. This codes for CASSTRTGPVEKLFF. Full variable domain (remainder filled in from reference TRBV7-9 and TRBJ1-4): DTGVSQNPRHKITKRGQNVTFRCDPISEHNRLYWYRQTLGQGPEFLTYFQNEAQLEKSRLLSDRFSAERPKGSFSTLEIQRTEQGDSAMYLCASSTRTGPVEKLFFGSGTQLSVL.

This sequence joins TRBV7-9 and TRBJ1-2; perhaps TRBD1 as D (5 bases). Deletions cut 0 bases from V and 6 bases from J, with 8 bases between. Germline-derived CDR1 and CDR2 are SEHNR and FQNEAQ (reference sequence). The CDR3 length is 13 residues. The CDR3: CASSLAAGNGYTF. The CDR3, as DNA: TGTGCCAGCAGCTTAGCGGCAGGGAATGGCTACACCTTC. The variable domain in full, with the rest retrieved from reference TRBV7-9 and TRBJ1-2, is DTGVSQNPRHKITKRGQNVTFRCDPISEHNRLYWYRQTLGQGPEFLTYFQNEAQLEKSRLLSDRFSAERPKGSFSTLEIQRTEQGDSAMYLCASSLAAGNGYTFGSGTRLTVV.

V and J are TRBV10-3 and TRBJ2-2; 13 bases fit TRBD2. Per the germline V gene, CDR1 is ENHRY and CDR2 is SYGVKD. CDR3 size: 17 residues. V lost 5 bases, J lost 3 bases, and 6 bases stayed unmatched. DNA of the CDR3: TGTGCCATCAGTCGAGATGGACTAGCGGGAGACACCGGGGAGCTGTTTTTT. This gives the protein CAISRDGLAGDTGELFF.

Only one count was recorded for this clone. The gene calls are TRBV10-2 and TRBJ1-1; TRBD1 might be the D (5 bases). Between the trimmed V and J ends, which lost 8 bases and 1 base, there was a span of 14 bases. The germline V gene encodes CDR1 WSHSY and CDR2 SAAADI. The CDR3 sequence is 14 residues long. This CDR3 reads CASRASGSNTEAFF. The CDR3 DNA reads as TGCGCCAGCCGGGCTTCAGGGTCGAACACTGAAGCTTTCTTT.